Reported below is one T cell receptor (beta chain). The antigen remains undetermined. PCR used 60 Vbeta primers and 13 Jbeta primers. The data were produced by immunoSEQ multiplex PCR, yet TCRdb's version contains in-frame clones alone and is incomplete. This sample yields nearly 110,000 clones, of which roughly 70% are seen a single time; 12% to 15% belongs to the top ten. These data come from a study of cytomegalovirus exposure and HLA in healthy donors. Overall study context: The study placed approximately 81% of its approximately 400 genotyped donors in the Caucasian-associated ancestry cluster. General study points: A later analysis linked 15,000 to 20,000 TCR beta sequences to HLA alleles at 0.05 false discovery rate.

The sequence was obtained from a woman aged 40 to 50 in good health and CMV-seropositive. Input material: PBMCs.

The CDR3 DNA reads as TGTGCCATCAGTGACGGCAGGGGCGCTGAAGCTTTCTTT. As protein: CAISDGRGAEAFF. The V and J genes are TRBV10-3 and TRBJ1-1; perhaps TRBD1 as D (6 bases). Trimming took 3 bases from V and 6 from J, leaving 11 bases between them. The germline V gene encodes CDR1 ENHRY and CDR2 SYGVKD. This CDR3 is built from 13 residues.